This is a list of T cell receptor beta chains from one sample in a study of blood T cell repertoires in COVID-19. Sequenced by immunoSEQ multiplex PCR; TCRdb stores in-frame clones only, minus some. The table shows around 260,000 clones, with around 87% occurring only once. Sequenced: peripheral blood. All receptors derive from a woman aged 35 to 49 who had recovered from COVID-19. Both conserved end residues are trimmed from each CDR3. Rows give clone size only sometimes, using once, few, many, or a class for an expanded clone.

cdr3_aa v_call clone_size
ASSSRDKPFQETQY TRBV4-2 -
ASTGTGGYTGELF TRBV5-1 few
ASTPGQGRDGYT TRBV7-9 -
ASSVLAGGARTGELF TRBV9 -
AISGSPGGPQH TRBV10-3 -
ASSKFQGNTEAF TRBV2 -
ASSYSPPEELYGYT TRBV6-5 once
ASSFGQTRLSYEQY TRBV11-2 -
ASSPYRGRGFTEAF TRBV3-1/TRBV3-2 -
SAADRVGSPLH TRBV29-1 -
SVVGTDLNTGELF TRBV29-1 -
ASSLSSYGYT TRBV12-3/TRBV12-4 few
ASVREGTGELF TRBV12-5 -
ASSSGQGDYEQY TRBV5-4 -
AAAPTATNEKLF TRBV10-3 -
ASSFRTGGEYGYT TRBV6-5 -